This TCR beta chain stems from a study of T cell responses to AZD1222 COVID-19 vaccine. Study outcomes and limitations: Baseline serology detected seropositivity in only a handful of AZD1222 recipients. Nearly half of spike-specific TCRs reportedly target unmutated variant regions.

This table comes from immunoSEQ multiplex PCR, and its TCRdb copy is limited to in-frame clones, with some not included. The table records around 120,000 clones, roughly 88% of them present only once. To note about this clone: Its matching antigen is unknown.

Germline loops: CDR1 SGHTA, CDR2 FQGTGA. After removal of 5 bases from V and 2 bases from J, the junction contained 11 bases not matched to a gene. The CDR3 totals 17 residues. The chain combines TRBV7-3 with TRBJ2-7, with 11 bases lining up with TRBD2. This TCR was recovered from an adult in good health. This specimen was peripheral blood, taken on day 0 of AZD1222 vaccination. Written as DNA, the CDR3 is TGTGCCAGCAGCCCAGGAGGACTAGCGGGCACAACCTACGAGCAGTACTTC. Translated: CASSPGGLAGTTYEQYF. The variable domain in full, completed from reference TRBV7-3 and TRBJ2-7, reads GAGVSQTPSNKVTEKGKYVELRCDPISGHTALYWYRQSLGQGPEFLIYFQGTGAADDSGLPNDRFFAVRPEGSVSTLKIQRTERGDSAVYLCASSPGGLAGTTYEQYFGPGTRLTVT.